The rows below give T cell receptor beta chains drawn from one sample of a study. TCRdb fed the 5' RACE reads into MiXCR, producing one record per CDR3 protein. The sample lists about 57,000 distinct CDR3 sequences; around 28% were seen once. Sequencing was performed on tumor-infiltrating memory CD4+ T cells sorted from the breast tumor. The source is a female donor with breast cancer. Each CDR3 is given with its conserved first and last residue. The D gene is left open where the match is weak. A clone size is listed for some rows: how often the clone was seen (once, few, many), or a class if it is expanded.

D	J	V	size	DNA	CDR3
TRBD1	TRBJ1-1	TRBV4-3	-	TGCGCCAGCAGCCAAGAGGTTCAGGGGGGGACTGAAGCTTTCTTT	CASSQEVQGGTEAFF
-	TRBJ2-2	TRBV7-3	few	TGTGCCAGCAGCCTTCAGGGAAACGGGGAGCTGTTTTTT	CASSLQGNGELFF
-	TRBJ1-1	TRBV7-9	once	TGTGCCAGCAGCCCTCGGACTTCAATGGGAACTGAAGCTTTCTTT	CASSPRTSMGTEAFF
-	TRBJ2-6	TRBV11-1	few	TGTGCCAGCAGCTCGAGGGCCAACGTCCTGACTTTC	CASSSRANVLTF
-	TRBJ2-7	TRBV5-1	-	TGCGCCAGCAGCTTCGTACAGGCGGGTTACGAGCAGTACTTC	CASSFVQAGYEQYF
TRBD2	TRBJ2-7	TRBV5-5	many	TGTGCCAGCAGCTCTCTAGCGGGGCTCTCCTACGAGCAGTACTTC	CASSSLAGLSYEQYF
TRBD1	TRBJ1-6	TRBV7-9	few	TGTGCCAGCAGCCCACAGGGGGTAAATAATTCACCCCTCCACTTT	CASSPQGVNNSPLHF
-	TRBJ2-5	TRBV18	-	TGTGCCAGCTCACCAGCCCCTAGAGAGACCCAGTACTTC	CASSPAPRETQYF
-	TRBJ2-1	TRBV7-9	many	TGTGCCAGCACCTCAGGCTCCTACAATGAGCAGTTCTTC	CASTSGSYNEQFF
TRBD2	TRBJ2-1	TRBV20-1	few	TGCAGTGCTAGTGGGGACTACGCCTACAATGAGCAGTTCTTC	CSASGDYAYNEQFF
-	TRBJ1-3	TRBV19	few	TGTGCCAGTAGATCGGGCAGCTCTGGAAACACCATATATTTT	CASRSGSSGNTIYF
-	TRBJ1-2	TRBV7-2	-	TGTGCCAGCAGCTTAGAACGCAGAGACTATGGCTACACCTTC	CASSLERRDYGYTF
-	TRBJ2-2	TRBV6-5	-	TGTGCCAGCAGTGGGAGTATTAACACCGGGGAGCTGTTTTTT	CASSGSINTGELFF
-	TRBJ2-7	TRBV6-5	-	TGTGCCAGCAGTCCGGGGGCCTCCTACGAGCAGTACTTC	CASSPGASYEQYF
TRBD1	TRBJ2-7	TRBV6-2/TRBV6-3	many	TGTGCCAGCAGTGATGGGACAGGGGGCAAGATCGAGCAGTACTTC	CASSDGTGGKIEQYF
TRBD2	TRBJ2-1	TRBV4-3	few	TGTGCCAGCAGCCAAGCGACTAGCGGGTCTTACAATGAGCAGTTCTTC	CASSQATSGSYNEQFF
-	TRBJ1-4	TRBV29-1	few	TGCAGCGTGGGGACAGAAAAACTGTTTTTT	CSVGTEKLFF
-	TRBJ1-5	TRBV6-1	few	TGTGCCAGCATGGTTGGGGGTTTTGATCAGCCCCAGCATTTT	CASMVGGFDQPQHF
-	TRBJ1-5	TRBV10-3	-	TGTGCCATCAGTGATACTAGCAATCAGCCCCAGCATTTT	CAISDTSNQPQHF
TRBD2	TRBJ2-1	TRBV7-9	-	TGTGCCAGCAGCTTTATCGTAGCGGGAGGGGATGAGCAGTTCTTC	CASSFIVAGGDEQFF
TRBD1	TRBJ2-1	TRBV12-3/TRBV12-4	few	TGTGCCAGCAGTCTGGGGACAGGAGGGTACCCCTACAATGAGCAGTTCTTC	CASSLGTGGYPYNEQFF
TRBD1	TRBJ2-1	TRBV7-3	few	TGTGCCAGCAGCTTACAGGGGGCAGGCAAAGAGCAGTTCTTC	CASSLQGAGKEQFF
TRBD2	TRBJ2-3	TRBV20-1	-	TGCAGTGCGACCCCCCCGGGTGCGGGAGTTGAAGATACGCAGTATTTT	CSATPPGAGVEDTQYF
-	TRBJ2-1	TRBV5-1	-	TGCGCCAGCAGCTCGGACACCTTAGGAGGGCAGTTCTTC	CASSSDTLGGQFF
TRBD1	TRBJ1-2	TRBV20-1	-	TGCAGTGCGACGGACAGGGGGATCTATGGCTACACCTTC	CSATDRGIYGYTF
-	TRBJ1-5	TRBV28	-	TGTGCCAGCAATCCCCCGGGCGATGGGAAGCCCCAGCATTTT	CASNPPGDGKPQHF
TRBD2	TRBJ2-3	TRBV9	few	TGTGCCAGCAGCCGGACTAGCGGGGGGTATGAAGATACGCAGTATTTT	CASSRTSGGYEDTQYF
-	TRBJ2-3	TRBV7-2	medium-sized	TGTGCCAGCAGCTTTCATTCCGCCGGGGTAGCAGATACGCAGTATTTT	CASSFHSAGVADTQYF